A single TCR beta chain is shown here with its context. This sample stems from a study of blood T cell repertoires in COVID-19. CDR1 is SGHRS and CDR2 is YFSETQ in the germline V gene. The CDR3 is made up of 13 amino acids. Trimming pared 3 bases from V and 2 bases from J, leaving 9 bases between. Under the authors' procedure: Reference gene primer amplification yielded estimated nucleated cell counts. TCRdb's copy holds only in-frame clones and misses some; the assay was immunoSEQ multiplex PCR. V and J calls and clone size are those listed in that table; D and trimming were worked out from the DNA. The table lists fewer than 70,000 clones, under 80% of them singletons.

The clonotype comes from a human donor in a cohort sampled during active COVID-19. The chain links TRBV5-1 to TRBJ2-7; D perhaps matches TRBD1 (5 bases). The source material was peripheral blood. In DNA form, the CDR3 reads TGCGCCAGCAGCTCCCCAGGGACCTACGAGCAGTACTTC. Amino acid sequence: CASSSPGTYEQYF. Variable domain in full (rest from reference TRBV5-1 and TRBJ2-7): KAGVTQTPRYLIKTRGQQVTLSCSPISGHRSVSWYQQTPGQGLQFLFEYFSETQRNKGNFPGRFSGRQFSNSRSEMNVSTLELGDSALYLCASSSPGTYEQYFGPGTRLTVT.